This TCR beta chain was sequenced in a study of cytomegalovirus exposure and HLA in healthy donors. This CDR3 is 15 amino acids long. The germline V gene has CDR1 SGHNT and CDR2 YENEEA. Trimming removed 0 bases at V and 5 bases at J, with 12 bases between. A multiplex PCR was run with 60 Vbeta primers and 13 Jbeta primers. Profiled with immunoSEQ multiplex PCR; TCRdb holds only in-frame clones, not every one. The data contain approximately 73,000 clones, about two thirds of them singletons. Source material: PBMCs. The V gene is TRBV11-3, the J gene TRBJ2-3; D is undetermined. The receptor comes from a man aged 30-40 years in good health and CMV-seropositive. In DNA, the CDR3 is TGTGCCAGCAGCTTAGATCACACGCGCGGAGATACGCAGTATTTT. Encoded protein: CASSLDHTRGDTQYF. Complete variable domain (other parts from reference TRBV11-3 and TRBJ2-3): EAGVVQSPRYKIIEKKQPVAFWCNPISGHNTLYWYLQNLGQGPELLIRYENEEAVDDSQLPKDRFSAERLKGVDSTLKIQPAELGDSAVYLCASSLDHTRGDTQYFGPGTRLTVL.